Listed below are T cell receptor beta chains from one sample, sequenced in a study of blood T cell repertoires in COVID-19. Produced via immunoSEQ multiplex PCR; TCRdb's table is partial and in-frame only. The repertoire includes just under 45,000 clones, around 90% of them detected once, and 1% to 1.5% sits in the top ten. The specimen was peripheral blood. The receptors were gathered from a woman in her 40s with acute or convalescent COVID-19. Both conserved end residues are part of each CDR3. The order of the fields is V gene, J gene, D gene, clone size, CDR3 protein, CDR3 DNA. The D gene is left open where the match is weak. Some rows mark clone size as missing; the rest say once, few, many or name a class of expanded clone.

>TRBV12-5|TRBJ2-5|TRBD1|-
CASGLTRTGAEETQYF
TGTGCTAGTGGTTTGACTCGGACAGGGGCTGAGGAGACCCAGTACTTC
>TRBV7-9|TRBJ2-2|TRBD1|once
CASSLMGQGAAGELFF
TGTGCCAGCAGCTTAATGGGACAGGGGGCCGCCGGGGAGCTGTTTTTT
>TRBV19|TRBJ1-4|TRBD1|-
CASKRQGAATNEKLFF
TGTGCCAGTAAGAGACAGGGGGCAGCAACTAATGAAAAACTGTTTTTT
>TRBV27|TRBJ1-6|-|-
CASSRLANSPLHF
TGTGCCAGCAGTAGACTAGCGAATTCACCCCTCCACTTT
>TRBV7-2|TRBJ2-1|-|-
CASSLRGTEPTRRNEQFF
TGTGCCAGCAGCTTACGCGGTACGGAGCCCACAAGACGCAATGAGCAGTTCTTC
>TRBV19|TRBJ1-1|-|-
CATDMTGNTEAFF
TGTGCCACTGATATGACAGGGAACACTGAAGCTTTCTTT
>TRBV7-3|TRBJ1-2|-|-
CASSPGRGGGYTF
TGTGCCAGCAGCCCCGGGCGGGGGGGTGGCTACACCTTC
>TRBV12-3/TRBV12-4|TRBJ2-5|-|-
CASSLVGPKTQYF
TGTGCCAGCAGTTTAGTGGGGCCAAAGACCCAGTACTTC
>TRBV5-5|TRBJ2-3|-|-
CASSLGRVLTDTQYF
TGTGCCAGCAGCTTGGGCAGGGTTTTGACAGATACGCAGTATTTT
>TRBV5-1|TRBJ1-6|-|-
CASSLASRQGIQALHF
TGCGCCAGCAGCTTGGCCAGTCGGCAGGGAATTCAGGCCCTCCACTTT
>TRBV3-1/TRBV3-2|TRBJ2-7|TRBD2|-
CASGGLAGGSYEQYF
TGTGCCAGCGGGGGACTAGCGGGAGGATCCTACGAGCAGTACTTC
>TRBV4-1|TRBJ1-2|TRBD1|once
CASSHPTGGNYGYTF
TGCGCCAGCAGCCATCCAACAGGGGGCAACTATGGCTACACCTTC
>TRBV2|TRBJ2-1|-|-
CASTLLSSYNEQFF
TGTGCCAGCACCCTCCTAAGCTCCTACAATGAGCAGTTCTTC
>TRBV5-1|TRBJ1-1|TRBD1|once
CASSSGQANTEAFF
TGCGCCAGCAGCTCAGGACAGGCCAACACTGAAGCTTTCTTT
>TRBV14|TRBJ2-3|TRBD1|-
CASSQNRQGTDTQYF
TGTGCCAGCAGCCAAAACCGACAGGGGACAGATACGCAGTATTTT
>TRBV3-1/TRBV3-2|TRBJ1-1|-|-
CASSQGQYGAFF
TGTGCCAGCAGCCAGGGACAATACGGAGCTTTCTTT
>TRBV28|TRBJ1-2|-|-
CASLNLGGGYRYTF
TGTGCCAGCCTGAACCTAGGGGGGGGCTATCGCTACACCTTC
>TRBV7-9|TRBJ2-3|-|-
CASSLEGGRTDTQYF
TGTGCCAGCAGCTTAGAAGGCGGGCGCACAGATACGCAGTATTTT
>TRBV27|TRBJ2-7|-|-
CASRIGGANEQYF
TGTGCCAGCAGGATTGGCGGGGCTAACGAGCAGTACTTC
>TRBV19|TRBJ1-6|-|-
CASSLNFGSPLHF
TGTGCCAGTAGTCTCAACTTTGGTTCACCCCTCCACTTT
>TRBV15|TRBJ2-5|TRBD2|once
CATSRTSGRAGEETQYF
TGTGCCACCAGCCGGACTAGCGGGAGGGCAGGAGAAGAGACCCAGTACTTC
>TRBV15|TRBJ1-2|TRBD1|-
CATSRDLGTGTYGYTF
TGTGCCACCAGCAGAGATCTAGGGACAGGGACTTATGGCTACACCTTC